This T cell receptor beta chain was recorded in a study of blood T cells in healthy people across ages. Germline CDR1 is MNHEY and CDR2 is SMNVEV (reference sequence). CDR3 length: 14 amino acids. The ends were cut back, 4 bases at V and 1 base at J, with 10 bases in the middle. As to this clonotype: Its antigen is unknown.

Study-wide findings and caveats: PBMCs that were unsorted prevented a conclusive naive versus antigen-experienced comparison. Greater diversity and more naive CD4+ cells were seen in long-lived donors than in aged donors.

Next came a second PCR, run for about 6 to 12 cycles, which used a sample-barcoded 5' primer along with a J-beta primer mix. MiXCR was run by TCRdb on the 5' RACE reads, yielding one entry per CDR3 protein. The table has some 760,000 distinct CDR3 sequences, 25% seen once; the top ten hold 9.4%. These data also formed part of another study, on T cells of mothers and their children. That source notes: Both sample barcodes and 2-4 random nucleotides came from the M1S primer of the second PCR.

This TCR derives from a boy aged 5 to 17 in good health. Input material: blood. The genes are TRBV27 and TRBJ1-1; D possibly corresponds to TRBD1 (5 bases). The DNA of the CDR3 is TGTGCCAGCAGTTGGGGCGGCCGGAACACTGAAGCTTTCTTT. This codes for CASSWGGRNTEAFF.